Listed below are T cell receptor beta chains from one sample, sequenced in a study of blood T cell repertoires in COVID-19. Data came from immunoSEQ multiplex PCR; TCRdb stores just in-frame clones and leaves some out. This sample yields approximately 320,000 clones, of which approximately 90% are seen a single time; approximately 9% belongs to the top ten. Sample: PBMCs or T cells enriched from blood (not recorded which). These receptors all stem from a woman between 18 and 30 years old who had recovered from COVID-19. Each CDR3 is given with its conserved first and last residue. A D gene is named only where the DNA matches it firmly. Expanded clones are given a class, and other clones once, few, many or no size at all.

v_call	clone_size	j_call	d_call	cdr3_nt	cdr3_aa
TRBV27	few	TRBJ1-5	NA	TGTGCCAGCAGTCCGATGGCAGGGGCCCAGCCCCAGCATTTT	CASSPMAGAQPQHF
TRBV4-2	NA	TRBJ1-1	TRBD1	TGTGCCAGTAAACAGGGGGAAGGGACTGAAGCTTTCTTT	CASKQGEGTEAFF
TRBV9	NA	TRBJ2-3	NA	TGTGCCAGCAGCGTAGCGGGTCCCGACACAGATACGCAGTATTTT	CASSVAGPDTDTQYF
TRBV6-2/TRBV6-3	once	TRBJ2-5	TRBD2	TGTGCCAGCAGTCCAGTAGCGGGACTGGGGGAGACCCAGTACTTC	CASSPVAGLGETQYF
TRBV30	NA	TRBJ1-2	TRBD1	TGTGCCTGGAGTCTGACAGGGACCCTATCCTGGGGCTACACCTTC	CAWSLTGTLSWGYTF
TRBV5-1	NA	TRBJ2-1	TRBD1	TGCGCCAGCAGCCAGGACAGGTACAATGAGCAGTTCTTC	CASSQDRYNEQFF
TRBV15	NA	TRBJ2-5	NA	TGTGCCACCAGCAGACATGACAAGGAAGAGACCCAGTACTTC	CATSRHDKEETQYF
TRBV7-8	NA	TRBJ2-5	NA	TGTGCCAGCAGCTCCGCCGGGGAGACCCAGTACTTC	CASSSAGETQYF
TRBV28	NA	TRBJ1-1	TRBD1	TGTGCCAGCGGGTTGACAGGGGGCTTAAAGGTGAACACTGAAGCTTTCTTT	CASGLTGGLKVNTEAFF
TRBV29-1	NA	TRBJ1-1	TRBD1	TGCAGCGCGAAAAGTGGACAGGTGAACACTGAAGCTTTCTTT	CSAKSGQVNTEAFF
TRBV24-1	NA	TRBJ1-5	NA	TGTGCCACCAGCTCCACAGCAACCGGCCCAAGCAATCAGCCCCAGCATTTT	CATSSTATGPSNQPQHF
TRBV28	NA	TRBJ1-5	NA	TGTGCCAGCAGTAGGGGCCGTCAGCCCCAGCATTTT	CASSRGRQPQHF
TRBV2	NA	TRBJ1-5	NA	TGTGCCAGCAGTGGGGGGGATAGCAATCAGCCCCAGCATTTT	CASSGGDSNQPQHF
TRBV27	NA	TRBJ2-7	TRBD2	TGTGCCAGCAGTACCCCTGAGGGACTACTCTACGAGCAGTACTTC	CASSTPEGLLYEQYF
TRBV3-1/TRBV3-2	NA	TRBJ2-7	TRBD1	TGTGCCAGCAGCCAAGGGGGGACAGGGTCTATCTCCTACGAGCAGTACTTC	CASSQGGTGSISYEQYF
TRBV5-1	NA	TRBJ1-1	TRBD1	TGCGCCAGCAGCTTAACGACAGGGGCTACTGAAGCTTTCTTT	CASSLTTGATEAFF
TRBV30	few	TRBJ1-6	NA	TGTGCCTGGAGTAGTGGGGCCTCGGGTTCACCCCTCCACTTT	CAWSSGASGSPLHF
TRBV7-2	once	TRBJ2-7	NA	TGTGCCAGCAGCCCTGACGGGTCACAGGCCTTCTACGAGCAGTACTTC	CASSPDGSQAFYEQYF
TRBV5-8	NA	TRBJ2-1	TRBD2	TGTGCCAGCAGCTCAGGACTAGCGGGGGCAAAGCAGTTCTTC	CASSSGLAGAKQFF
TRBV5-1	NA	TRBJ1-1	NA	TGCGCCAGCACCGGCGGGGCGAGCACTGAAGCTTTCTTT	CASTGGASTEAFF
TRBV6-4	NA	TRBJ2-1	TRBD2	TGTGCCAGCAAAACCCGGGGGGGGGCCAATGAGCAGTTCTTC	CASKTRGGANEQFF
TRBV9	once	TRBJ2-5	TRBD2	TGTGCCAGCAGCGTATTACCGGGACTAGCGGGGAAGCAAGAGACCCAGTACTTC	CASSVLPGLAGKQETQYF
TRBV6-5	NA	TRBJ2-7	TRBD2	TGTGCCTCGGGAGGGACTAGCTCCTACGAGCAGTACTTC	CASGGTSSYEQYF
TRBV3-1/TRBV3-2	NA	TRBJ2-5	NA	TGTGCCAGCAGCCAAGATACCGCTAGGTCAGAGACCCAGTACTTC	CASSQDTARSETQYF
TRBV25-1	NA	TRBJ1-4	NA	TGTGCCAGCAGCGAAAGGGGCGTCAGTGAAAAACTGTTTTTT	CASSERGVSEKLFF
TRBV28	NA	TRBJ2-7	NA	TGTGCCAGCATGCAGGGCTCGGGCGAGCAGTACTTC	CASMQGSGEQYF
TRBV18	NA	TRBJ2-5	NA	TGTGCCAGCTCACCTCATCCGGGACAACAAGAGACCCAGTACTTC	CASSPHPGQQETQYF
TRBV11-2	NA	TRBJ2-7	NA	TGTGCCAGCAGCTTAGCTGCCGGAGAATACGAGCAGTACTTC	CASSLAAGEYEQYF
TRBV3-1/TRBV3-2	NA	TRBJ2-2	NA	TGTGCCAGCAGCCCCTCGACCGGGGAGCTGTTTTTT	CASSPSTGELFF
TRBV5-1	NA	TRBJ2-7	TRBD1	TGCGCCAGCAGCCAAGGGACAGGGGGTTTCTACGAGCAGTACTTC	CASSQGTGGFYEQYF
TRBV9	NA	TRBJ2-5	TRBD2	TGTGCCAGCAGAAGGAGCGGGGGGGCCCTCGAGACCCAGTACTTC	CASRRSGGALETQYF
TRBV19	NA	TRBJ2-2	TRBD1	TGTGCCAGTAAAGAGGGGGCGCACGTCCTCGGCGACACCGGGGAGCTGTTTTTT	CASKEGAHVLGDTGELFF
TRBV5-1	NA	TRBJ1-1	NA	TGCGCCAGCAGCTTGTTTCGGGACTCGAACACTGAAGCTTTCTTT	CASSLFRDSNTEAFF
TRBV6-5	once	TRBJ1-4	NA	TGTGCCAGCAGCTATGACAGGAATGAAAAACTGTTTTTT	CASSYDRNEKLFF
TRBV27	NA	TRBJ2-7	NA	TGTGCCAGCAGTTTCGCAGGGGCCTACGAGCAGTACTTC	CASSFAGAYEQYF
TRBV7-8	NA	TRBJ1-3	NA	TGTGCCAGCAGCGATCAGACATACTCTGGAAACACCATATATTTT	CASSDQTYSGNTIYF
TRBV18	NA	TRBJ2-7	TRBD2	TGTGCCAGCTTAGCCGATAGCGGGAGTGGCTACGAGCAGTACTTC	CASLADSGSGYEQYF
TRBV7-2	NA	TRBJ2-7	TRBD2	TGTGCCAGCAGCCACCCGGGGGGAGAGCAGTACTTC	CASSHPGGEQYF
TRBV10-1	NA	TRBJ1-2	TRBD1	TGCGCCAGCACAGACAGGGCGGGTTTAGGTGGCTACACCTTC	CASTDRAGLGGYTF
TRBV7-2	once	TRBJ1-6	NA	TGTGCCAGCAGCTTAAACGGTCTTCCCCCCCTCCACTTT	CASSLNGLPPLHF
TRBV11-2	NA	TRBJ2-1	NA	TGTGCCAGCAGCTCACTCAAAGCATACAGTGGGAGCTCCTACAATGAGCAGTTCTTC	CASSSLKAYSGSSYNEQFF
TRBV2	once	TRBJ1-1	TRBD1	TGTGCCAGCAGTCGACAGGGCCCGAACACTGAAGCTTTCTTT	CASSRQGPNTEAFF
TRBV15	once	TRBJ1-1	NA	TGTGCCACCAGCAGAGATAGAGGTCACTCCGAAGCTTTCTTT	CATSRDRGHSEAFF
TRBV7-2	NA	TRBJ1-5	NA	TGTGCCAGCAGCTTAATCCTCGGGGGGGTGGGCAATCAGCCCCAGCATTTT	CASSLILGGVGNQPQHF
TRBV7-9	NA	TRBJ1-4	TRBD1	TGTGCCAGCAGCACCGGGACAGGGCATGAAAAACTGTTTTTT	CASSTGTGHEKLFF